One sample yielded the 3 T cell receptor beta chains listed below, sequenced in a study of T cells after yellow fever vaccination. TCRdb reprocessed the 5' RACE reads via MiXCR and lists one record per CDR3 protein. The data contain a few hundred thousand distinct CDR3 sequences, 4% to 5.5% of them singletons. The input for sequencing was PBMCs, taken 15 days after the yellow fever booster vaccination. Receptors originate from a man between 18 and 29 years old who received the YFV17D yellow fever vaccine.

This clonotype has just a few counts. The chain links TRBV5-1 to TRBJ2-5, with D perhaps being TRBD1 or TRBD2 (7 bases each). Trimming left V 7 bases short and J 2 bases short, with 15 bases between. Germline assignment: CDR1 SGHRS and CDR2 YFSETQ. The CDR3 length is 14 residues. In DNA form, the CDR3 reads TGCGCCAGCGAGGGGGGGGGACAGCAAGAGACCCAGTACTTC. Translation gives CASEGGGQQETQYF.

The gene calls are TRBV14 and TRBJ2-4; 8 bases are shared with TRBD1. Germline CDR1 is SGHDN and CDR2 is FVKESK. The CDR3 consists of 14 residues. V was pared by 2 bases and J by 7 bases, with 4 bases of the junction left unmatched. In DNA form, the CDR3 reads TGTGCCAGCAGCCAACTCCAGGGGGCGAACATTCAGTACTTC. This encodes CASSQLQGANIQYF.

This clonotype was recorded many times. The gene calls are TRBV6-2 or TRBV6-3 and TRBJ2-1, with TRBD2 matching over 11 bases. The CDR3 consists of 13 residues. Germline CDR1 MNHEY, CDR2 SVGEGT. J was trimmed by 9 bases and V by 10 bases; bases with no gene match: 8. CDR3 in amino acids: CATTSGGFGEQFF. CDR3 nucleotides: TGTGCCACAACTAGCGGGGGTTTCGGTGAGCAGTTCTTC.